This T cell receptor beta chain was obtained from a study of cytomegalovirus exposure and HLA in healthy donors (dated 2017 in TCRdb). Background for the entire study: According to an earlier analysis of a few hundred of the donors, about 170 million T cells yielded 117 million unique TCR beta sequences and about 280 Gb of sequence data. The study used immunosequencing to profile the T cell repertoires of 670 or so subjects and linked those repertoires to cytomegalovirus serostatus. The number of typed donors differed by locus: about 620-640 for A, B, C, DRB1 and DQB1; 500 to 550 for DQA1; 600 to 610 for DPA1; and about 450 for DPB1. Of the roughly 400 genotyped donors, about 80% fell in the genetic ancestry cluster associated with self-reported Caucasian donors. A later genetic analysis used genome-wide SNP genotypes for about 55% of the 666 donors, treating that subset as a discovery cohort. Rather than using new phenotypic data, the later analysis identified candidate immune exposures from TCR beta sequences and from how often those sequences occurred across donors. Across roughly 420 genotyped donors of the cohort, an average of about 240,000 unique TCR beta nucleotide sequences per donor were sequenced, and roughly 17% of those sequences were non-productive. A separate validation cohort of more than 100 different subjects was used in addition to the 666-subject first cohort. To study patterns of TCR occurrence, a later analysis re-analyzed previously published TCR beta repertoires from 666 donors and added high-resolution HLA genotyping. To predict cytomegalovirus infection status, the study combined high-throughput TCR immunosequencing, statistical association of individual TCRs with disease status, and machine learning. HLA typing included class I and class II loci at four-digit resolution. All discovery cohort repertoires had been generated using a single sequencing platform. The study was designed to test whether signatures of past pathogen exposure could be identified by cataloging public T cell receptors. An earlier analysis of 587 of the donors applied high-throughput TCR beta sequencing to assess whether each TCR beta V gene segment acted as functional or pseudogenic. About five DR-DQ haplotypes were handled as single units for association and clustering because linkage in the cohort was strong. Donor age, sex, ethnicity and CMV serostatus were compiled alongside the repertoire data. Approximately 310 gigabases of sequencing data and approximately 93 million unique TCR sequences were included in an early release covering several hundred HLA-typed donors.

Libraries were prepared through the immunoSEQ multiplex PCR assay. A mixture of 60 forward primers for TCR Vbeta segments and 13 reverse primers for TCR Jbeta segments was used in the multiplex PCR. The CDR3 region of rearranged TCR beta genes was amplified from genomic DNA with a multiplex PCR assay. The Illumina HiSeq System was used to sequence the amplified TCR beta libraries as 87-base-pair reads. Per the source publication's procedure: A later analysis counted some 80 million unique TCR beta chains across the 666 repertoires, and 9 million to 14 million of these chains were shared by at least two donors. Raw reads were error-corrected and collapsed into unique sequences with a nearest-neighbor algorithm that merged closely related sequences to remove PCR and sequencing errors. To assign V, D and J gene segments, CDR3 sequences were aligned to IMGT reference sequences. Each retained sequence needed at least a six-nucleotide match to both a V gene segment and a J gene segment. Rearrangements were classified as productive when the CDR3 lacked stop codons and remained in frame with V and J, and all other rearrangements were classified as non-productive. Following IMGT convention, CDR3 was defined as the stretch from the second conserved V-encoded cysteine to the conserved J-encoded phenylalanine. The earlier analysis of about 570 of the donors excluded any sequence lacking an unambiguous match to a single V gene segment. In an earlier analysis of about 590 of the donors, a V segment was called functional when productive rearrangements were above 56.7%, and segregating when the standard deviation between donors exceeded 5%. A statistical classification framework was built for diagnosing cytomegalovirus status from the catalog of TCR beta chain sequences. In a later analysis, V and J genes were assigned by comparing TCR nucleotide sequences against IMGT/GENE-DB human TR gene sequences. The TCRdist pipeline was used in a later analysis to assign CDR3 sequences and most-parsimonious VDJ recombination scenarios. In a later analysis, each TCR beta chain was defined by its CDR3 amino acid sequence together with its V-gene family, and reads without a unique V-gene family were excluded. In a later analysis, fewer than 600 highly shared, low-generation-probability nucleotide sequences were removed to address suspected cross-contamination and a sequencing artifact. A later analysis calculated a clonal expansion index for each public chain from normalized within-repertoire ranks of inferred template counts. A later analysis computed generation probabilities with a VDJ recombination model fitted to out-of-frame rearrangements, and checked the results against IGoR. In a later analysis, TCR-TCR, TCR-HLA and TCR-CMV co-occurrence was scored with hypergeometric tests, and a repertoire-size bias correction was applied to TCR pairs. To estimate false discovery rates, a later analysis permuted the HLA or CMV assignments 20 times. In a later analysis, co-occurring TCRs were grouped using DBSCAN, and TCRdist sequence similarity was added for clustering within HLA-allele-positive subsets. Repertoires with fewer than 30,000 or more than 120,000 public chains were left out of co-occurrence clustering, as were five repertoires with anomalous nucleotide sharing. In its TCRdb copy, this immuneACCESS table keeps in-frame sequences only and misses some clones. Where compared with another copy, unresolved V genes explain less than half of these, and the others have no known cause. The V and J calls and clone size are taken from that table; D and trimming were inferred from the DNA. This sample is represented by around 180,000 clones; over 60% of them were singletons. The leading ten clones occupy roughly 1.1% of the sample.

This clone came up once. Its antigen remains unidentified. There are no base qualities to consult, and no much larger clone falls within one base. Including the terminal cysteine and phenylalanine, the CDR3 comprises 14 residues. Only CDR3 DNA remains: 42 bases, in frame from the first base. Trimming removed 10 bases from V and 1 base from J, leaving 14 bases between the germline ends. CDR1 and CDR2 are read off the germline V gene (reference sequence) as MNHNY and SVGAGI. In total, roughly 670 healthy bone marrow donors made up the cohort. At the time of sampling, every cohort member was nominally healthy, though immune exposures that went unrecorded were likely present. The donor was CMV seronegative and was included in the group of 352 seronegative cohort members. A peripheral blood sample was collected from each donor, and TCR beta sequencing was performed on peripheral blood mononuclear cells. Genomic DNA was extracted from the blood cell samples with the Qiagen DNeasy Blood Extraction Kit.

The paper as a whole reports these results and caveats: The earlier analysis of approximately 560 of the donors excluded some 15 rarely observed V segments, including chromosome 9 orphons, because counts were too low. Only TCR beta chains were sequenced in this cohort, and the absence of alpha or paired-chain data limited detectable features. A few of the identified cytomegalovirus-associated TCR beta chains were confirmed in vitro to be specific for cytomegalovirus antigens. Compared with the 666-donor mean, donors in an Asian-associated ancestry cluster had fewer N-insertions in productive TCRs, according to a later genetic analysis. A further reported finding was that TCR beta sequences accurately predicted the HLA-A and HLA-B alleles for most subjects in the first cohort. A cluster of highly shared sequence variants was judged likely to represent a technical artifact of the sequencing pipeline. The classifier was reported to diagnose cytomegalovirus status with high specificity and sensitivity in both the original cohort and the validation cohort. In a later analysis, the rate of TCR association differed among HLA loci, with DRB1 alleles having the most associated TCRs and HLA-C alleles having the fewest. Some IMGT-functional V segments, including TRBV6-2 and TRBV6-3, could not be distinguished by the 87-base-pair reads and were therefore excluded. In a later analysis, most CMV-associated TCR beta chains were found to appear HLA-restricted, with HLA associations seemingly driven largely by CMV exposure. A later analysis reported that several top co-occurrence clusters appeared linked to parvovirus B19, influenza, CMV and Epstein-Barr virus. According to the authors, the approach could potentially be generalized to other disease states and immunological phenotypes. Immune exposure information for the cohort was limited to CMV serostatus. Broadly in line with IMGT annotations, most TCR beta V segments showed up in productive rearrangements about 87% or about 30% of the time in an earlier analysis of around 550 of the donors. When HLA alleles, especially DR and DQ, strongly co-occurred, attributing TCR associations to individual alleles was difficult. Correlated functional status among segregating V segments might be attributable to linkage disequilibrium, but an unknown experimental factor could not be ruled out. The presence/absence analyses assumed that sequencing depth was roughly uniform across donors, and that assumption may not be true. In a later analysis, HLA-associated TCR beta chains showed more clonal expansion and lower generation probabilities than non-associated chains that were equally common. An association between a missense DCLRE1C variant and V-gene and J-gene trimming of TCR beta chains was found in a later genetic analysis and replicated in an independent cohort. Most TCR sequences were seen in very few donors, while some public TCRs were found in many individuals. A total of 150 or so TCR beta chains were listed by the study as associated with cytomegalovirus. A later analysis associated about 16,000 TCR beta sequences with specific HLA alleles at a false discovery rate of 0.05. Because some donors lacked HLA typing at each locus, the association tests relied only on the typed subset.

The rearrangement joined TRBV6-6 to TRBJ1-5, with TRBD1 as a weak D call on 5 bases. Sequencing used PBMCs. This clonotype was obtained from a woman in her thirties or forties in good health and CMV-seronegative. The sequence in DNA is TGTGCCACCGCGGTGGGGGGGAGCAATCAGCCCCAGCATTTT. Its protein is CATAVGGSNQPQHF.